This TCR beta chain was captured by sequencing in a study of T cell repertoires in cytomegalovirus infection. About the study: In public TCR beta signatures, there were indications of both CMV infection and matching HLA type.

From the reads, TCRdb called clonotypes with MiXCR, one entry per CDR3 protein. The sample contains 650,000 to 850,000 distinct CDR3 sequences, about 27% of which appear only once. Overall study results and limits: The ex vivo response was dominated by HLA-C-restricted CMV-specific TCR beta clonotypes.

Note on this clonotype: Its target is unknown.

This CDR3 is 13 amino acids long. Trimming took off 4 bases at V and 3 bases at J, with 10 bases between the two ends. The germline V gene has CDR1 MGHRA and CDR2 YSYEKL. The TCR comes from a human donor in good health (CMV status not recorded). Some clones in this sample may be carry-over from other donors' samples. This sample comprised cultured CD8+ T cells from PBMCs, obtained from culture after CMV antigen stimulation. The rearrangement links TRBV4-1 to TRBJ2-7, with a weak D call TRBD1 (6 bases). In nucleotides, the CDR3 is TGCGCCAGCAGCCGAGGACAGAACTACGAGCAGTACTTC. Its translation: CASSRGQNYEQYF.